These 32 T cell receptor beta chains were sequenced from one sample in a study of cytotoxic CD8 clonotypes in ibrutinib-treated CLL. Only in-frame clones appear in the TCRdb table, and some are missing; sequencing was by immunoSEQ multiplex PCR. The sample holds 190,000 or so clones; around 70% are singletons and the top ten take over 10%. Specimen: PBMCs, collected after 24 months of ibrutinib treatment. Every receptor here comes from a human donor with chronic lymphocytic leukemia.

In this sample, this clone turned up once. The chain combines TRBV6-6 with TRBJ1-1, with unresolved D. Germline CDR1 is MNHNY and CDR2 is SVGAGI (reference sequence). Trimming took 6 bases from V and 4 from J, leaving 18 bases between them. The CDR3 totals 15 residues. The CDR3 protein is CASSDAGLGVTEAFF. The DNA of the CDR3 is TGTGCCAGCAGCGACGCCGGCCTCGGGGTCACTGAAGCTTTCTTT.

A single count supports this clone. The genes are TRBV5-1 and TRBJ2-5, with D uncertain. Germline CDR1 is SGHRS and CDR2 is YFSETQ. This CDR3 has 13 residues. Trimming took off 0 bases at V and 0 bases at J, with 3 bases between the two ends. As DNA, the CDR3 is TGCGCCAGCAGCTTGGGGAACCAAGAGACCCAGTACTTC. Protein: CASSLGNQETQYF. The variable domain in full, completed from reference TRBV5-1 and TRBJ2-5, reads KAGVTQTPRYLIKTRGQQVTLSCSPISGHRSVSWYQQTPGQGLQFLFEYFSETQRNKGNFPGRFSGRQFSNSRSEMNVSTLELGDSALYLCASSLGNQETQYFGPGTRLLVL.

This chain links TRBV9 with TRBJ2-1, with 8 positions matching TRBD2. V lost 4 bases and J lost 4; bases outside the gene matches: 10. Germline V gene sequence: CDR1 SGDLS, CDR2 YYNGEE. The CDR3 sequence is 16 residues long. As DNA, the CDR3 is TGTGCCAGCAGCCCCCTCCGGGAGGGCCCGTACAATGAGCAGTTCTTC. Protein product: CASSPLREGPYNEQFF.

The V gene is TRBV6-5, the J gene TRBJ2-5, with 7 bases matching TRBD1. Germline CDR1 reads MNHEY; CDR2 reads SVGAGI. The CDR3 consists of 15 residues. V trimming: 3 bases; J trimming: 5 bases; junction bases outside the gene matches: 9. The CDR3 DNA is TGTGCCAGCAGTTATAGTTACAGGGGAGACGAGACCCAGTACTTC. Its protein is CASSYSYRGDETQYF.

The chain carries TRBV5-4 and TRBJ2-3; no firm D call. Germline CDR1 reads SGHNT; CDR2 reads YYREEE (reference sequence). V was trimmed by 0 bases and J by 2 bases, leaving 10 bases between them. The CDR3 sequence is 15 residues long. CDR3 DNA: TGTGCCAGCAGCTTGGGTGGAGCGATCACAGATACGCAGTATTTT. Protein product: CASSLGGAITDTQYF.

The V gene is TRBV11-2, the J gene TRBJ2-1; 12 nucleotides align to TRBD2. This CDR3 region has 15 residues. Germline V gives CDR1 SGHAT, CDR2 FQNNGV. Trimming took 1 base from V and 8 from J; bases not matched to a gene: 3. CDR3 amino acids: CASSLGLAGGYEQFF. CDR3 sequence (DNA): TGTGCCAGCAGCTTAGGGCTAGCGGGAGGGTATGAGCAGTTCTTC. Drawing the rest from reference TRBV11-2 and TRBJ2-1, the complete variable domain is EAGVAQSPRYKIIEKRQSVAFWCNPISGHATLYWYQQILGQGPKLLIQFQNNGVVDDSQLPKDRFSAERLKGVDSTLKIQPAKLEDSAVYLCASSLGLAGGYEQFFGPGTRLTVL.

The chain has TRBV10-1 and TRBJ2-7; no clear D. Germline V gene data show CDR1 as WNHNN and CDR2 as SYGVQD (reference sequence). The germline V and J ends were trimmed by 5 bases and 3 bases, with 14 bases remaining between them. The CDR3 has 14 residues. CDR3 sequence reads: CASSSFGFGYEQYF. The CDR3 DNA follows: TGCGCCAGCAGTAGTTTTGGTTTTGGCTACGAGCAGTACTTC.

The chain couples TRBV27 to TRBJ2-1, with TRBD2 identical over 15 bases. The CDR3 sequence is 17 residues long. Germline CDR1 reads MNHEY; CDR2 reads SMNVEV (reference sequence). The V segment lost 3 bases and the J segment 7 bases; nucleotides outside the gene matches: 7. The CDR3 sequence is CASSFRTSGREGNEQFF. CDR3 bases: TGTGCCAGCAGTTTCAGGACTAGCGGGAGGGAGGGGAATGAGCAGTTCTTC.

This clone turned up a few times. The chain joins TRBV19 to TRBJ2-7; 11 bases match TRBD1. The CDR3 loop spans 14 amino acids. The germline gives CDR1 LNHDA, CDR2 SQIVND (reference sequence). Unmatched junction bases numbered 1, after V lost 6 bases and J lost 0 bases. The CDR3 reads CASSGTGGSYEQYF. CDR3 DNA sequence: TGTGCCAGTAGCGGGACAGGGGGCTCCTACGAGCAGTACTTC.

The rearrangement joins TRBV9 to TRBJ2-2; 7 bases are a match to TRBD2. This CDR3 region has 15 residues. CDR1 is SGDLS, CDR2 YYNGEE, per germline. J gave up 8 bases and V 3 bases, and 10 bases lay outside the gene matches. The CDR3 protein is CASSAPGGRVGELFF. As DNA, the CDR3 is TGTGCCAGCAGCGCTCCCGGCGGGAGAGTGGGGGAGCTGTTTTTT.

This chain connects TRBV5-1 to TRBJ2-7; 12 bases line up with TRBD1. V was pared by 7 bases and J by 3 bases, with 5 bases of the junction left unmatched. The CDR3 contains 14 residues. The germline gives CDR1 SGHRS, CDR2 YFSETQ. The CDR3, as DNA: TGCGCCAGCGCCGGGACAGGGGGCCTCTACGAGCAGTACTTC. Its protein product is CASAGTGGLYEQYF.

The V call is TRBV12-5, the J call TRBJ2-1; D is undetermined. Germline V gives CDR1 LGHNT, CDR2 FRNRAP. This CDR3 has 15 residues. V lost 6 bases to trimming and J lost 6 bases, with 18 bases between them. CDR3 amino acids: CASGLDPGLRNEQFF. The DNA for the CDR3 is TGTGCTAGTGGCCTGGATCCTGGGCTACGCAATGAGCAGTTCTTC.

This clone was seen only a few times. J is TRBJ1-2 and V is TRBV7-9; no firm D call. The ends were cut back, 8 bases at V and 0 bases at J, with 13 bases in the middle. The CDR3 is 14 residues long. The germline V gene encodes CDR1 SEHNR and CDR2 FQNEAQ (reference sequence). The CDR3 nucleotides are TGTGCCAGCGGGTCGAACTGGTCTAACTATGGCTACACCTTC. Its translation: CASGSNWSNYGYTF. The complete variable domain, with remaining parts taken from reference TRBV7-9 and TRBJ1-2, reads DTGVSQNPRHKITKRGQNVTFRCDPISEHNRLYWYRQTLGQGPEFLTYFQNEAQLEKSRLLSDRFSAERPKGSFSTLEIQRTEQGDSAMYLCASGSNWSNYGYTFGSGTRLTVV.

Note on this clone: The sample has other DNA sequences that encode this CDR3 too. The rearrangement uses TRBV30 and TRBJ2-7; TRBD2 is a possible D gene (6 bases). V lost 0 bases and J 4 bases, leaving 10 bases between the germline ends. CDR1 and CDR2 from the germline V gene are GTSNPN and SVGIG (reference sequence). The CDR3 runs 13 residues. This chain's CDR3 is CAWSVLGTYEQYF. In DNA form, the CDR3 reads TGTGCCTGGAGTGTACTGGGGACTTACGAGCAGTACTTC.

This clone appeared once. This CDR3 reads CASNRDGGGYGYTF. For the CDR3, the DNA is TGCGCCAGTAACCGGGACGGAGGAGGCTATGGCTACACCTTC. The chain employs TRBV5-1 and TRBJ1-2, with TRBD1 as a possible D gene (5 bases). This CDR3 has 14 residues. Germline CDR1 reads SGHRS; CDR2 reads YFSETQ. The V end lost 8 bases, the J end lost 4 bases, and 18 bases lay between the germline ends.

The rearrangement joins TRBV15 to TRBJ2-5; D is unresolved. Per the germline V gene, CDR1 is LNHNV and CDR2 is YYDKDF (reference sequence). The CDR3 is 14 amino acids. V was pared by 0 bases and J by 1 base, with 6 bases between. The CDR3 DNA is TGTGCCACCAGCAGAGACACTGTCCAAGAGACCCAGTACTTC. It translates to CATSRDTVQETQYF.

This clone appeared once. The rearrangement links TRBV30 to TRBJ1-4; 9 bases agree with TRBD1. The V gene's germline CDR1 is GTSNPN and CDR2 SVGIG (reference sequence). V lost 1 base, J lost 3 bases, and 3 bases stayed unmatched. The length of the CDR3 is 15 residues. CDR3 sequence (DNA): TGTGCCTGGAGTGGACAGGGGGTTGCTAATGAAAAACTGTTTTTT. Protein sequence: CAWSGQGVANEKLFF.

This chain uses TRBV4-3 with TRBJ2-7; 10 bases are a match to TRBD2. This CDR3 contains 15 residues. Looked up from germline, CDR1 is LGHNA and CDR2 is YSLEER. With V trimmed by 0 bases and J by 6 bases, 5 bases remained unmatched. CDR3 in DNA: TGCGCCAGCAGCCAAGAAGTCAGCGGGAGGGGCGAGCAGTACTTC. This gives the protein CASSQEVSGRGEQYF.

This chain links TRBV11-3 with TRBJ2-7; 7 positions match TRBD1. The CDR3 is 13 amino acids. CDR1 is SGHNT, CDR2 YENEEA, per germline. V was pared by 5 bases and J by 3 bases, with 4 bases of the junction left unmatched. CDR3 loop: CASSPGTDYEQYF. DNA of the CDR3: TGTGCCAGCAGCCCTGGGACAGACTACGAGCAGTACTTC.

The J gene is TRBJ2-3, the V gene TRBV2; 9 bases are a match to TRBD2. From germline, CDR1 is SNHLY and CDR2 FYNNEI. V lost 4 bases to trimming and J lost 6 bases; unmatched junction nucleotides: 5. CDR3 length equals 14 residues. CDR3 nucleotide sequence: TGTGCCAGCAGTGGTGGACTAGCGCCCGATACGCAGTATTTT. Translating it yields CASSGGLAPDTQYF. Full variable domain (missing parts from reference TRBV2 and TRBJ2-3): EPEVTQTPSHQVTQMGQEVILRCVPISNHLYFYWYRQILGQKVEFLVSFYNNEISEKSEIFDDQFSVERPDGSNFTLKIRSTKLEDSAMYFCASSGGLAPDTQYFGPGTRLTVL.

This chain links TRBV5-4 with TRBJ1-2, with 8 bases matching TRBD1. Germline trimming cut 0 bases from V and 4 bases from J; bases unmatched to any gene: 11. Germline V CDR1 and CDR2: SGHNT, YYREEE (reference sequence). The CDR3 loop spans 17 amino acids. The CDR3 reads CASSLGVTGADIYGYTF. The CDR3 DNA is TGTGCCAGCAGCTTGGGAGTGACAGGGGCGGATATCTATGGCTACACCTTC.

Of note for this clone: Germline and junction disagree at one end, which may indicate a read error. V gene TRBV7-7 combines with J gene TRBJ2-2; D might be TRBD2 (5 bases). The CDR3 is 15 residues long. Germline V gene data show CDR1 as SSHAT and CDR2 as FNYEAQ (reference sequence). CDR3 nucleotides: TGTGCTAGCAGCCCCCGTACTAGGCAGCCCGGGGAGCTGTTTTTT. Residues: CASSPRTRQPGELFF. Combining the CDR3 with reference TRBV7-7 and TRBJ2-2 gives the whole variable domain GAGVSQSPRYKVTKRGQDVTLRCDPISSHATLYWYQQALGQGPEFLTYFNYEAQPDKSGLPSDRFSAERPEGSISTLTIQRTEQRDSAMYRCASSPRTRQPGELFFGEGSRLTVL.

The gene calls are TRBV13 and TRBJ1-2; D is undetermined. This CDR3 is built from 14 residues. Germline V CDR1 and CDR2: PRHDT, FYEKMQ (reference sequence). The V gene lost 2 bases and the J gene lost 1 base, with 8 bases spanning the gap. The CDR3 loop reads CASSLRRINYGYTF. CDR3 bases: TGTGCCAGCAGCTTAAGAAGAATTAACTATGGCTACACCTTC.

The gene calls are TRBV7-6 and TRBJ2-3, with TRBD2 matching 7 bases. Trimming removed 5 bases from V and 3 bases from J; junction bases left unmatched: 8. The CDR3 runs to 15 residues. Germline V gene data show CDR1 as SGHVS and CDR2 as FNYEAQ. DNA for the CDR3: TGTGCCAGCAGCCCCCTGGGAGGGCCTACAGATACGCAGTATTTT. This codes for CASSPLGGPTDTQYF. Full variable domain (rest looked up from reference TRBV7-6 and TRBJ2-3): GAGVSQSPRYKVTKRGQDVALRCDPISGHVSLYWYRQALGQGPEFLTYFNYEAQQDKSGLPNDRFSAERPEGSISTLTIQRTEQRDSAMYRCASSPLGGPTDTQYFGPGTRLTVL.

The CDR3 spells CSVEDRTGATDTQYF. The CDR3 DNA follows: TGCAGCGTTGAAGACAGGACAGGGGCCACAGATACGCAGTATTTT. V is TRBV29-1 and J is TRBJ2-3; 9 bases line up with TRBD1. Germline loops: CDR1 SQVTM, CDR2 ANQGSEA. The J segment lost 2 bases and the V segment lost 0 bases, leaving 3 bases of the junction unmatched. The CDR3 runs 15 residues.

The V and J genes are TRBV2 and TRBJ2-3, with 7 bases fitting TRBD1. V trimming: 5 bases; J trimming: 4 bases; junction bases outside the gene matches: 6. CDR1 SNHLY and CDR2 FYNNEI come from the germline V gene. This CDR3 contains 14 residues. The CDR3 DNA follows: TGTGCCAGCAGTTTAAACCAGGGGGCAGATACGCAGTATTTT. Residues: CASSLNQGADTQYF.

The count of this clone is one. The V gene is TRBV18, the J gene TRBJ2-7, with 7 positions matching TRBD1. The CDR3 contains 13 residues. Per germline, CDR1 KGHSH and CDR2 LQKENI. The ends lost 3 bases at V and 6 bases at J; junction bases unmatched: 5. The CDR3 bases are TGTGCCAGCTCACCGACAGGGTTCGCCGAGCAGTACTTC. It yields the protein CASSPTGFAEQYF.

V is TRBV15 and J is TRBJ2-3; no definite D call. Per the germline V gene, CDR1 is LNHNV and CDR2 is YYDKDF (reference sequence). CDR3 length: 15 residues. The V end was cut by 3 bases, the J end by 1 base, with 11 bases between. The CDR3 region is CATSSMSFGTDTQYF. In DNA, the CDR3 is TGTGCCACCAGCAGCATGTCATTCGGCACAGATACGCAGTATTTT.

The chain combines TRBV5-5 with TRBJ2-7; possibly TRBD2 for D (6 bases). This CDR3 comprises 15 residues. The V end was cut by 1 base, the J end by 4 bases, with 15 bases between. Germline V gene data show CDR1 as SGHKS and CDR2 as YYEKEE (reference sequence). The CDR3 DNA reads TGTGCCAGCAGCTTGCGGCGGGAATCTAGGTACGAGCAGTACTTC. Translated, it gives CASSLRRESRYEQYF.

The chain uses TRBV7-8 and TRBJ2-5; 8 bases are a match to TRBD1. The CDR3 consists of 16 residues. The V segment lost 5 bases and the J segment 5 bases; nucleotides outside the gene matches: 13. CDR1 and CDR2 from the germline V gene are SGHVS and FQNEAQ. CDR3 amino acids: CASSPYSGQVDETQYF. The CDR3 DNA is TGTGCCAGCAGCCCTTATTCGGGACAGGTCGATGAGACCCAGTACTTC.

This clone was seen more than once but under ten times. The gene calls are TRBV5-4 and TRBJ2-1, with 8 bases that match TRBD2. Germline V gene sequence: CDR1 SGHNT, CDR2 YYREEE (reference sequence). This CDR3 spans 14 amino acids. J gave up 7 bases and V 6 bases, and 9 bases lay outside the gene matches. DNA of the CDR3: TGTGCCAGCAATCCGGGACGGGAGGGTAATGAGCAGTTCTTC. This sequence encodes CASNPGREGNEQFF.

In its sample, this clone was seen a few times. The chain has TRBV30 and TRBJ1-2; D remains ambiguous. V was shortened by 3 bases and J by 6 bases, with 17 bases between the two germline ends. Germline V lookup: CDR1 GTSNPN, CDR2 SVGIG (reference sequence). This CDR3 region has 14 residues. CDR3 in amino acids: CAWSGNSGRDGYTF. The CDR3 coding sequence is TGTGCCTGGAGCGGGAACTCGGGGAGGGATGGCTACACCTTC.